This TCR beta chain is from a study of OX40 agonist ivuxolimab in advanced cancers. Looking at the study overall: Therapy given before enrollment (anti-PD-1, anti-PD-L1 or anti-CTLA-4) was allowed, and 30% to 50% had some. Three patients, one with hepatocellular carcinoma and two with cutaneous melanoma, achieved partial responses.

Study findings and constraints: Low levels of normalized T-cell clonal expansion also appeared in some nonresponders.

Assay used: immunoSEQ multiplex PCR; TCRdb lists only in-frame clones, some missing. The sample gives about 47,000 clones, approximately 81% of which show up once; approximately 6.1% is in the top ten. The CDR3 consists of 14 residues. Germline V gene lookup returns CDR1 WSHSY and CDR2 SAAADI. The trim removed 1 base at V and 6 bases at J, leaving 3 bases unmatched. A remark on this clone: Its antigen is still unknown.

The starting material was CD4+ or CD8+ T cells sorted from blood, obtained in a trial of the OX40 agonist ivuxolimab. The source of this sequence is an adult with an advanced solid tumor such as melanoma, head and neck, liver or kidney cancer. The chain carries TRBV10-2 and TRBJ2-1, with 7 bases lining up with TRBD1. This CDR3 reads CASSEFRQGNEQFF. The CDR3 region has the DNA TGCGCCAGCAGTGAGTTCAGACAGGGCAATGAGCAGTTCTTC.